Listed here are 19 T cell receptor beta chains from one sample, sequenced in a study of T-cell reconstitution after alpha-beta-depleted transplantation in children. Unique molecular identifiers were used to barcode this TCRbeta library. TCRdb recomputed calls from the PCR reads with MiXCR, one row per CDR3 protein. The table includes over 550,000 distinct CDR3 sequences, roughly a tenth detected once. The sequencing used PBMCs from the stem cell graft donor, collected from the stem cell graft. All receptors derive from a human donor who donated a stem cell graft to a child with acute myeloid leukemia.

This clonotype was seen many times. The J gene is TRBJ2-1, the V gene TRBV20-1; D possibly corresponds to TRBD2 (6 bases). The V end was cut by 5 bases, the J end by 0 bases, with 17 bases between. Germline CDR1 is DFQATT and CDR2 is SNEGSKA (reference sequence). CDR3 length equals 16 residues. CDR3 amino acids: CSAPVAGPSSYNEQFF. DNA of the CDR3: TGCAGTGCTCCAGTGGCGGGGCCGAGCTCCTACAATGAGCAGTTCTTC.

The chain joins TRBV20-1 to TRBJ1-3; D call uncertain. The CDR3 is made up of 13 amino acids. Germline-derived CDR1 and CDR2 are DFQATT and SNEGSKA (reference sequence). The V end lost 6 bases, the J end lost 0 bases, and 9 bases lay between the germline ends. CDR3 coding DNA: TGCAGTGCCCTGGTTGGCTCTGGAAACACCATATATTTT. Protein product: CSALVGSGNTIYF.

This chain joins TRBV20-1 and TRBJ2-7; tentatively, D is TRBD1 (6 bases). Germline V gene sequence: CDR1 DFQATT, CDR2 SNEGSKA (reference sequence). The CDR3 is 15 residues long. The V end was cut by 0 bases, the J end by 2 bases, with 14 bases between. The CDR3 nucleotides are TGCAGTGCTAGAGATCACGACAGGCAGCCCTACGAGCAGTACTTC. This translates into CSARDHDRQPYEQYF.

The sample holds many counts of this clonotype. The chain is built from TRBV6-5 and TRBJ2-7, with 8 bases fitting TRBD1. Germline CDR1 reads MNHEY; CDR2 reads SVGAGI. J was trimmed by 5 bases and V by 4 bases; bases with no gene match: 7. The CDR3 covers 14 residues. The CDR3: CASSFRTGRNEQYF. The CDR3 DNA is TGTGCCAGCAGTTTCCGGACAGGGAGGAACGAGCAGTACTTC.

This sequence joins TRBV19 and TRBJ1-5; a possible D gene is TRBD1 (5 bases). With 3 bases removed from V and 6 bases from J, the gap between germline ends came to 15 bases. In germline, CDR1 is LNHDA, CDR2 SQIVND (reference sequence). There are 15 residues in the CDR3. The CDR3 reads CASSMLGGNIQPQHF. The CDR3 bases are TGTGCCAGTAGTATGTTGGGGGGGAATATTCAGCCCCAGCATTTT.

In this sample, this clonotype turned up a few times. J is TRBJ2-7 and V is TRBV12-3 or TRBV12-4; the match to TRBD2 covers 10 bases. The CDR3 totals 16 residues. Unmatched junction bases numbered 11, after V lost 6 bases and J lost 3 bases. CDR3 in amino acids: CASRAGGLAVYYEQYF. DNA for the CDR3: TGTGCCAGCAGGGCGGGAGGACTAGCGGTGTACTACGAGCAGTACTTC.

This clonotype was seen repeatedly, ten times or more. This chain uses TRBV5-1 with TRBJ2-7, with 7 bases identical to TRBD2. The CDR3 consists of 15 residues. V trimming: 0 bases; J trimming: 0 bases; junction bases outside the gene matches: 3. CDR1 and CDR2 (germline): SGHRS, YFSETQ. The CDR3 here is CASSLDGGSSYEQYF. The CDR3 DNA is TGCGCCAGCAGCTTGGATGGCGGGAGCTCCTACGAGCAGTACTTC.

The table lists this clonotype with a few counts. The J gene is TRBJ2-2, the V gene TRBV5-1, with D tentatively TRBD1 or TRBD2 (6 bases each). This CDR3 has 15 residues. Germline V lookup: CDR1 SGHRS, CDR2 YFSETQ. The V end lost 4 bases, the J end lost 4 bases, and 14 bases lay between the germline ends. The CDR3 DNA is TGCGCCAGCAGCCCACAGAGGGGGGCCACCGGGGAGCTGTTTTTT. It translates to CASSPQRGATGELFF.

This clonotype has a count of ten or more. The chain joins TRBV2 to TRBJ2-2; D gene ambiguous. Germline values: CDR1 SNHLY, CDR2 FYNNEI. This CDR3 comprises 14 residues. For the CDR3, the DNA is TGTGGATCCCGACGCCAAGCGAACACCGGGGAGCTGTTTTTT. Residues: CGSRRQANTGELFF.

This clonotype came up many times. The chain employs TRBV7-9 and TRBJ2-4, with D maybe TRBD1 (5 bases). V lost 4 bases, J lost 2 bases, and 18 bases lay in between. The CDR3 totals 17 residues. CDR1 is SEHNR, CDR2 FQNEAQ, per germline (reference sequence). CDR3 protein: CASSSLTAYDPKNIQYF. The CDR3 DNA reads TGTGCCAGCAGCTCGTTGACAGCGTACGACCCCAAAAACATTCAGTACTTC. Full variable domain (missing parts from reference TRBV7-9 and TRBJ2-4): DTGVSQNPRHKITKRGQNVTFRCDPISEHNRLYWYRQTLGQGPEFLTYFQNEAQLEKSRLLSDRFSAERPKGSFSTLEIQRTEQGDSAMYLCASSSLTAYDPKNIQYFGAGTRLSVL.

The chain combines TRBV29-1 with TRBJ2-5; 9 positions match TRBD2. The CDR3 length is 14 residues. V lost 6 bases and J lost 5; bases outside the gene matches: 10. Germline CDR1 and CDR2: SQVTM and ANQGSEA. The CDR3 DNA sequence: TGCAGCGTCGGACTTAGCGGGAGAGGGGAGACCCAGTACTTC. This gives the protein CSVGLSGRGETQYF.

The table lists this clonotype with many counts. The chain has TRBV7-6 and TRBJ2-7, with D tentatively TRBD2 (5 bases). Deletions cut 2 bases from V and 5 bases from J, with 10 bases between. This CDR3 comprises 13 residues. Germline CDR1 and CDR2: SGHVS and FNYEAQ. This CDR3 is CASSLPGMNEQYF. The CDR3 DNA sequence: TGTGCCAGCAGCTTACCGGGAATGAACGAGCAGTACTTC.

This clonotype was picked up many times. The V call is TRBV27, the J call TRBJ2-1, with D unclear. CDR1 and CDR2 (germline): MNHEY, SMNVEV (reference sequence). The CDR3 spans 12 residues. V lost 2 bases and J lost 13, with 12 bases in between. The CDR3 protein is CASSLRGPNQFF. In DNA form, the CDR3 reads TGTGCCAGCAGTTTAAGAGGACCTAATCAGTTCTTC.

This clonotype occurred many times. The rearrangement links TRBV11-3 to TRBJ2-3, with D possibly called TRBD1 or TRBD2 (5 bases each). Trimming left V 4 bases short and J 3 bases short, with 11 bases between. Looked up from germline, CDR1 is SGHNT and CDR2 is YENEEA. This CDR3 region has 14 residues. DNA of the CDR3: TGTGCCAGCAGCTCGTATGGGGGAACAGATACGCAGTATTTT. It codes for CASSSYGGTDTQYF. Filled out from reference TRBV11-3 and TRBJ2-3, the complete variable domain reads EAGVVQSPRYKIIEKKQPVAFWCNPISGHNTLYWYLQNLGQGPELLIRYENEEAVDDSQLPKDRFSAERLKGVDSTLKIQPAELGDSAVYLCASSSYGGTDTQYFGPGTRLTVL.

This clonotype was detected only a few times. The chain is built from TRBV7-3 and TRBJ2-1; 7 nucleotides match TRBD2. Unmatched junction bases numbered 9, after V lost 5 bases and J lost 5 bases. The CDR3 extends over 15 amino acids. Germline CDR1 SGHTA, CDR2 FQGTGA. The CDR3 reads CASSMLAAAHNEQFF. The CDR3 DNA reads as TGTGCCAGCAGCATGCTAGCGGCAGCCCACAATGAGCAGTTCTTC.

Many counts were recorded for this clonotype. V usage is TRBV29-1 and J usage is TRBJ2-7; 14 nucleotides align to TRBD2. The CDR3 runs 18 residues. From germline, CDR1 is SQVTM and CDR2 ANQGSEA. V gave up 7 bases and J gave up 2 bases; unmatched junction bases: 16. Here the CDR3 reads CSAGGLAGVGQVPYEQYF. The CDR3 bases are TGCAGCGCCGGGGGACTAGCGGGAGTAGGTCAAGTTCCCTACGAGCAGTACTTC.

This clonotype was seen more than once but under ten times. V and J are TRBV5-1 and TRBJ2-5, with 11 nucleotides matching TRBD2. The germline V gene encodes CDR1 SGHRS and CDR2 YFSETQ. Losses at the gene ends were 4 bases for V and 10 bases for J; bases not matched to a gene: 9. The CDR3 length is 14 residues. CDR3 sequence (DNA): TGCGCCAGCAGCCCGACTAGCGGGATTCATCTCCAGTACTTC. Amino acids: CASSPTSGIHLQYF.

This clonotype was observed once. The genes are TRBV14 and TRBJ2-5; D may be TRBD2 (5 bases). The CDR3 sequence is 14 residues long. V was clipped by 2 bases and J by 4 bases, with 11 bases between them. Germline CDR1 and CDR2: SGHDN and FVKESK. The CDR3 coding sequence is TGTGCCAGCAGCCAATCGGGGATCTCAGAGACCCAGTACTTC. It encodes CASSQSGISETQYF.

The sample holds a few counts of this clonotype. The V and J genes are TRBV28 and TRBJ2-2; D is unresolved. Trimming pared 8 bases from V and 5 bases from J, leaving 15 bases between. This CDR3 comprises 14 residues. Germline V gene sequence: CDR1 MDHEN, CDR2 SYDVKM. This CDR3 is CASSSGYSTGELFF. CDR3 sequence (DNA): TGTGCCAGCTCCTCTGGCTACAGTACCGGGGAGCTGTTTTTT.